The clone carrying this TCR beta chain was seen many times. Its antigen is currently unknown. J lost 5 bases, V lost 0 bases, and 5 bases had no gene match. CDR1 and CDR2 from the germline V gene are SGHDN and FVKESK. This CDR3 has 16 residues. This entry comes from a study of T-cell reconstitution after alpha-beta-depleted transplantation in children. Notes on the study in general: TCRbeta diversity was high at day 60 in some patients (a result of surviving recipient T cells and thymic progenitors). About two months after transplant, alpha-beta T cells reportedly came from several hundred expanded graft clones.

TCRbeta library construction was performed incorporating unique molecular identifiers. TCRdb recomputed calls from the PCR reads with MiXCR, one row per CDR3 protein. The sample has over 200,000 distinct CDR3 sequences, roughly 11% seen once; the top ten hold roughly 27%. Specimen: PBMCs, collected before TCRalphabeta/CD19-depleted stem cell transplant. The sequence derives from a child under two years old with acute myeloid leukemia, due to receive a stem cell transplant. The chain is built from TRBV14 and TRBJ1-5, with 9 nucleotides matching TRBD1. CDR3 sequence: CASSQERRQGDQPQHF. In nucleotides, the CDR3 is TGTGCCAGCAGCCAAGAGAGGAGACAGGGGGATCAGCCCCAGCATTTT.